Below, 14 T cell receptor beta chains from the same sample are listed, as sequenced in a study of T cell clonality in common variable immunodeficiency. Study-level results: Common variable immunodeficiency TCR beta sequences reportedly had fewer deletions and N-nucleotide insertions.

The method was immunoSEQ multiplex PCR; TCRdb's version includes in-frame clones alone and lacks a portion of them. The sample shows roughly 2,500 clones, none of them appearing just once. These receptors are not linked to any known antigen. Sequencing input: peripheral blood mononuclear cells. These receptors came from a human donor with common variable immunodeficiency.

This clone ranks as medium-sized. The read finishes 3 residues shy of the CDR3 end, and the germline J gene is used to complete it. The chain employs TRBV2 and TRBJ2-2, with 12 bases aligning to TRBD1. This CDR3 has 15 residues. V shed 5 bases and J 7 bases; nucleotides not matched to a gene: 5. Per germline, CDR1 SNHLY and CDR2 FYNNEI. The CDR3: CASSPGTGGLGELFF. The DNA read from the CDR3 is TGTGCCAGCAGTCCCGGGACAGGGGGCCTCGGGGAG.

In its sample, this clone is medium-sized. Read data end 3 residues before the CDR3 end; the end is taken from the germline J gene. The rearrangement uses TRBV5-1 and TRBJ1-5, with D perhaps matching TRBD1 (6 bases). The V end lost 2 bases, the J end lost 5 bases, and 14 bases lay between the germline ends. The CDR3 is made up of 15 amino acids. CDR1 is SGHRS, CDR2 YFSETQ, per germline. The CDR3 bases that were read are TGCGCCAGCAGCTTTGATGCTTCAGGGGATCAGCCC. Its protein product is CASSFDASGDQP. The complete CDR3 reads CASSFDASGDQPQHF.

This clone is medium-sized. The CDR3 is cut off 3 residues early in the read; its end comes from the germline J gene. The V and J genes are TRBV5-1 and TRBJ1-2; tentative D call: TRBD1 (6 bases). The germline CDR1 and CDR2 sequences are SGHRS and YFSETQ. CDR3 length: 13 residues. Incomplete CDR3 DNA: TGCGCCAGCAGTCTAACAGGGTTCTTGGGC. Translating it yields CASSLTGFLG. The entire CDR3 is CASSLTGFLGYTF. The whole variable domain, remainder taken from reference TRBV5-1 and TRBJ1-2, is KAGVTQTPRYLIKTRGQQVTLSCSPISGHRSVSWYQQTPGQGLQFLFEYFSETQRNKGNFPGRFSGRQFSNSRSEMNVSTLELGDSALYLCASSLTGFLGYTFGSGTRLTVV.

This clone is judged medium-sized (0.01 to 0.1%). Coverage ceases 3 residues before the CDR3 finishes, and the germline J gene fills in the end. The chain couples TRBV19 to TRBJ2-1; D may be TRBD2 (6 bases). The V end was cut by 1 base, the J end by 9 bases, with 19 bases between. The length of the CDR3 is 16 residues. The germline V gene encodes CDR1 LNHDA and CDR2 SQIVND (reference sequence). The CDR3 spells CASSIVLVGGRGEQFF. The part of the CDR3 DNA that was read is TGTGCCAGTAGTATAGTCCTAGTGGGGGGACGGGGTGAG.

The table lists this clone with many counts. The read terminates 3 residues before the CDR3 end, so the remaining end is supplied by the germline J gene. The V and J genes are TRBV9 and TRBJ2-1, with a weak D call TRBD2 (7 bases). The CDR3 covers 14 residues. With 6 bases removed from V and 4 bases from J, the gap between germline ends came to 14 bases. The germline gives CDR1 SGDLS, CDR2 YYNGEE. The CDR3 spells CASNGGAGYNEQFF. Incomplete CDR3 DNA: TGTGCCAGCAATGGGGGGGCGGGGTACAATGAG.

By share, this clone counts as medium-sized. The read terminates 3 residues before the CDR3 end, so the remaining end is supplied by the germline J gene. The chain is built from TRBV10-3 and TRBJ2-2, with 7 bases identical to TRBD2. The CDR3 loop spans 16 amino acids. Germline trimming cut 3 bases from V and 5 bases from J; bases unmatched to any gene: 9. Germline CDR1 and CDR2: ENHRY and SYGVKD. CDR3 DNA, as far as it was read: TGTGCCATCAGTGACCGGGCGGGGGTCGGAACCGGGGAG. This translates into CAISDRAGVGTGE. The whole CDR3 reads CAISDRAGVGTGELFF.

By share, this clone counts as medium-sized. The CDR3 end falls 3 residues outside the read, so it is completed with the germline J gene. This chain links TRBV19 with TRBJ1-1; D remains ambiguous. The CDR3 length is 15 residues. The germline V gene encodes CDR1 LNHDA and CDR2 SQIVND (reference sequence). V was clipped by 5 bases and J by 2 bases, with 15 bases between them. CDR3 region: CASSRGLKLNTEAFF. The CDR3 bases that were read are TGTGCCAGTAGTCGTGGACTGAAGCTTAACACTGAA.

Regarding this clone: The sequence runs out 3 residues before the end of the CDR3; the remainder is reconstructed from the germline J gene. The rearrangement links TRBV5-8 to TRBJ1-3, with D possibly being TRBD1 (6 bases). The germline CDR1 and CDR2 sequences are SGHTS and YDEGEE. Trimming pared 1 base from V and 4 bases from J, leaving 9 bases between. There are 14 residues in the CDR3. The CDR3 loop reads CASSLRTGGNTIYF. The part of the CDR3 DNA that was read is TGTGCCAGCAGCTTGCGTACAGGGGGAAACACC.

By share of the sample, this clone is medium-sized. The sequence runs out 3 residues before the end of the CDR3; the remainder is reconstructed from the germline J gene. The V and J genes are TRBV7-3 and TRBJ2-1; the match to TRBD2 covers 15 bases. Trimming at V came to 1 base and at J to 9 bases, leaving 4 bases not matched to a gene. The germline V gene encodes CDR1 SGHTA and CDR2 FQGTGA. This CDR3 has 16 residues. The DNA read from the CDR3 is TGTGCCAGCAGCTTAAAGGGACTAGCGGGGGGTGGTGAG. The encoded protein is CASSLKGLAGGGE. The whole CDR3 protein is CASSLKGLAGGGEQFF.

By share, this clone counts as medium-sized. From the germline J gene comes the end of the CDR3, since the read stops 3 residues before it. The chain joins TRBV6-1 to TRBJ2-3; TRBD1 aligns across 11 bases. Germline loops: CDR1 MNHNS, CDR2 SASEGT. V shed 4 bases and J 4 bases; nucleotides not matched to a gene: 4. The length of the CDR3 is 15 residues. The CDR3 spells CASSVGQGGADTQYF. The part of the CDR3 DNA that was read is TGTGCCAGCAGTGTGGGACAGGGGGGAGCAGATACG.

Regarding this clone: The read gets to within 3 residues of the CDR3 end, and the germline J gene fills in the rest. The chain recombines TRBV18 with TRBJ1-3; 8 nucleotides align to TRBD1. The germline V gene encodes CDR1 KGHSH and CDR2 LQKENI. V lost 4 bases and J lost 0; bases outside the gene matches: 5. The CDR3 extends over 16 amino acids. CDR3 loop: CASSLGTGFSGNTIYF. The part of the CDR3 DNA that was read is TGTGCCAGCTCACTAGGGACAGGATTCTCTGGAAACACC.

This clone was counted at least ten times. Sequencing ends 3 residues short of the CDR3 end; the germline J gene provides the rest. The chain uses TRBV7-2 and TRBJ1-2, with D possibly being TRBD1 (5 bases). Germline V CDR1 and CDR2: SGHTA, FQGNSA. The CDR3 length is 12 residues. CDR3 DNA, as far as it was read: TGTGCCAGCAGCTATGACAGAAGGGGC. It codes for CASSYDRRG. The complete CDR3 reads CASSYDRRGYTF.

In its sample, this clone ranks as medium-sized. The read stops 3 residues short of the end of the CDR3; the missing end is completed from the germline J gene. This chain links TRBV20-1 with TRBJ2-2; 9 positions agree with TRBD1. The CDR3 has 15 amino acids. The J segment lost 6 bases and the V segment lost 2 bases, leaving 7 bases of the junction unmatched. Germline V gives CDR1 DFQATT, CDR2 SNEGSKA (reference sequence). The part of the CDR3 DNA that was read is TGCAGTGCTAGATACCCGGGACAGGGTCCCGGGGAG. Its protein is CSARYPGQGPGE. The full-length CDR3 reads as CSARYPGQGPGELFF.

This clone appeared many times. The CDR3 end lies 3 residues beyond the end of the read and is filled in from the germline J gene. The genes are TRBV12-3 or TRBV12-4 and TRBJ2-3, with 8 bases lining up with TRBD1. The CDR3 extends over 13 amino acids. The V gene end was trimmed by 9 bases and the J gene end by 2 bases; junction bases not matched to a gene: 4. The CDR3 DNA, read in part, is TGTGCCAGTACAGGGGGGATCACAGATACG. Translating gives CASTGGITDT. The entire CDR3 protein reads CASTGGITDTQYF.